One and the same sample provided the 8 T cell receptor beta chains below, sequenced in a study of T cell responses to AZD1222 COVID-19 vaccine (dated by TCRdb to about 2021). Library prep was done by the immunoSEQ multiplex PCR assay. Drawn from immuneACCESS, this table holds only the in-frame rearrangements with V and J called that TCRdb kept. Clones are partly lost; checked studies trace under half to an unresolved V gene and leave the rest unexplained. The sample profile shows some 180,000 clones; approximately 92% of them were found once. 3.6% of the sample is in the top ten clones. Interpreted using the paper, the time point label stands for: about 28 days (+/-7) after the second vaccine dose. What this sample's treatment or condition label stands for: meningococcal conjugate vaccine given as trial control. The specimen comprised peripheral blood, sampled 28 days after the second dose of the MenACWY control vaccine. These receptors were taken from an adult who received the MenACWY meningococcal vaccine as a control.

The chain combines TRBV7-6 with TRBJ1-1; no clear D gene. The CDR3 contains 13 residues. The germline CDR1 and CDR2 sequences are SGHVS and FNYEAQ. The germline V and J ends were trimmed by 5 bases and 3 bases, with 10 bases remaining between them. The CDR3 loop reads CASSVGYYTEAFF. For the CDR3, the DNA is TGTGCCAGCAGCGTGGGTTACTACACTGAAGCTTTCTTT.

This rearrangement joins TRBV5-5 to TRBJ2-1; TRBD2 aligns across 8 bases. Trimming at V came to 0 bases and at J to 9 bases, leaving 8 bases not matched to a gene. The germline gives CDR1 SGHKS, CDR2 YYEKEE (reference sequence). CDR3 length equals 15 residues. This chain's CDR3 is CASSLAHSGGGEQFF. In nucleotides, the CDR3 is TGTGCCAGCAGCTTGGCCCACTCGGGGGGGGGTGAGCAGTTCTTC.

The chain couples TRBV27 to TRBJ2-7; no firm D call. V was trimmed by 4 bases and J by 6 bases, leaving 13 bases between them. Germline loops: CDR1 MNHEY, CDR2 SMNVEV (reference sequence). This CDR3 has 13 residues. The CDR3 DNA reads as TGTGCCAGCAGTTGGGGTATGTGGGGCGAGCAGTACTTC. The encoded protein is CASSWGMWGEQYF.

This chain connects TRBV27 to TRBJ1-5; TRBD1 is a possible D gene (6 bases). Germline V gene lookup returns CDR1 MNHEY and CDR2 SMNVEV (reference sequence). V dropped 7 bases and J dropped 6 bases, with 13 bases sitting between them. This CDR3 is 13 amino acids long. In nucleotides, the CDR3 is TGTGCCAGCAAGGCAGGGGTGGGTCAGCCCCAGCATTTT. The encoded protein is CASKAGVGQPQHF.

The chain employs TRBV24-1 and TRBJ2-3; TRBD2 might be the D (5 bases). The CDR3 is 12 residues long. Looked up from germline, CDR1 is KGHDR and CDR2 is SFDVKD. The germline V and J ends were trimmed by 6 bases and 3 bases, with 6 bases remaining between them. Here the CDR3 reads CATSRGTDTQYF. The CDR3 DNA sequence: TGTGCCACCAGTCGGGGTACAGATACGCAGTATTTT.

The V gene is TRBV6-5, the J gene TRBJ2-2; D unresolved. From germline, CDR1 is MNHEY and CDR2 SVGAGI. V was cut by 5 bases and J by 4 bases, with 8 bases left in between. This CDR3 is built from 13 residues. CDR3 amino acids: CASSPFPTGELFF. DNA of the CDR3: TGTGCCAGCAGTCCTTTTCCCACCGGGGAGCTGTTTTTT.

This chain connects TRBV11-2 to TRBJ1-6; D ambiguous. Looked up from germline, CDR1 is SGHAT and CDR2 is FQNNGV. V dropped 9 bases and J dropped 9 bases, with 27 bases sitting between them. The CDR3 is made up of 17 amino acids. As DNA, the CDR3 is TGTGCCAGAGTCACCCGTTTCCCGGCAGGTAGGAGTTCACCCCTCCACTTT. The encoded protein is CARVTRFPAGRSSPLHF.

This clone was recorded at least ten times. The J gene is TRBJ2-7, the V gene TRBV15, with TRBD2 matching over 7 bases. V shed 1 base and J 6 bases; nucleotides not matched to a gene: 6. This CDR3 is built from 14 residues. CDR1 is LNHNV and CDR2 is YYDKDF in the germline V gene (reference sequence). The CDR3 sequence: CATSRGRAGTEQYF. Here the CDR3 DNA reads TGTGCCACCAGCAGAGGGCGAGCGGGGACCGAGCAGTACTTC.